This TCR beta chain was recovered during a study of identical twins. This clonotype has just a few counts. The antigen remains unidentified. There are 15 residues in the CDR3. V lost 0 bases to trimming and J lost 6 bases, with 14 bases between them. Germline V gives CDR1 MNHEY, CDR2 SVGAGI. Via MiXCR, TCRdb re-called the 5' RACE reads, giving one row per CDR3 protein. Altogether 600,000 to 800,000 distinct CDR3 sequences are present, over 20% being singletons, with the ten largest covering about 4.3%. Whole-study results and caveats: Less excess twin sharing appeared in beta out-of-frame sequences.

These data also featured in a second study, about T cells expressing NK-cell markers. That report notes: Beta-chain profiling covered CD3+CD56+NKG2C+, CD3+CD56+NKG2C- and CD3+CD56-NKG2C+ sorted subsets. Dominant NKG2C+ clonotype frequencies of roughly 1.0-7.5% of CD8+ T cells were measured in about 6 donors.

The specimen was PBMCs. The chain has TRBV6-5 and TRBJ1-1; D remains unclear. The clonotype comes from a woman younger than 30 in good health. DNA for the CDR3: TGTGCCAGCAGTTACTCCCCGAGGAGCTCGGCTGAAGCTTTCTTT. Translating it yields CASSYSPRSSAEAFF.